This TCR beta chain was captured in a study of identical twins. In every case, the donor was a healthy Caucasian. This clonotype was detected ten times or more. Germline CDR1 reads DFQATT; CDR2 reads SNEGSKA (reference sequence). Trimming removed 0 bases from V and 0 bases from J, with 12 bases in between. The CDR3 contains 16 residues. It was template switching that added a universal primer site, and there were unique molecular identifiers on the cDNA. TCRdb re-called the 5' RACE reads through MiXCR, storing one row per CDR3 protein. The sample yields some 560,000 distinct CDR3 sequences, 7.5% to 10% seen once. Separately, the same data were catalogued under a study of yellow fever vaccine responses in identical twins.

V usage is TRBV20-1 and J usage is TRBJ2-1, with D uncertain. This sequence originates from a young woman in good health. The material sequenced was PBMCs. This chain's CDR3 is CSAREILLGSYNEQFF. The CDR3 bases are TGCAGTGCTAGAGAGATCCTCCTGGGCTCCTACAATGAGCAGTTCTTC.